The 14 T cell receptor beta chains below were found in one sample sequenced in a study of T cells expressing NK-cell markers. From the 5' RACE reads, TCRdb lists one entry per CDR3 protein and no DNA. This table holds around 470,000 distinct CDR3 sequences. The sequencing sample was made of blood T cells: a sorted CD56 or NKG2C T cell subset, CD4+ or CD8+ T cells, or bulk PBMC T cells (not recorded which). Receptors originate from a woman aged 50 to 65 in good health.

The CDR3 reads CASSLVERNRGQFF. The chain links TRBV11-2 to TRBJ2-1; no DNA is available, so the TRBD1 call from TCRdb remains unchecked. The CDR3 extends over 14 amino acids. The V gene's germline CDR1 is SGHAT and CDR2 FQNNGV. The full variable domain, completed using reference TRBV11-2 and TRBJ2-1, is EAGVAQSPRYKIIEKRQSVAFWCNPISGHATLYWYQQILGQGPKLLIQFQNNGVVDDSQLPKDRFSAERLKGVDSTLKIQPAKLEDSAVYLCASSLVERNRGQFFGPGTRLTVL.

The CDR3 sequence: CASSPRQGFGNTIYF. The genes are TRBV9 and TRBJ1-3; TCRdb names TRBD1, which stays unverified in the absence of DNA. This CDR3 region has 15 residues. Germline CDR1 reads SGDLS; CDR2 reads YYNGEE.

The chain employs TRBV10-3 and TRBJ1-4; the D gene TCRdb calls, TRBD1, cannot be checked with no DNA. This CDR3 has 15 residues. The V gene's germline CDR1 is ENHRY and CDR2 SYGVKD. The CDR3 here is CAISDDRGQNEKLFF.

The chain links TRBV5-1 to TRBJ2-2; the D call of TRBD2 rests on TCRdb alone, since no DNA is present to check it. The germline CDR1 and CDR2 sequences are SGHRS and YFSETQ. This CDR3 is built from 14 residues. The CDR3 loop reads CASSLTPPTGELFF.

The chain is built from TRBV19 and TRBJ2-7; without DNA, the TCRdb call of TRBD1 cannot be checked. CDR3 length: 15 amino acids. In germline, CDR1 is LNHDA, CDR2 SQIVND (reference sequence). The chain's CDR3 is CASSIWGTGLYEQYF.

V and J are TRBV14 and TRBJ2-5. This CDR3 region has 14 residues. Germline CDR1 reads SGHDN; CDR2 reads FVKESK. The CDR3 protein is CASSQYGPQETQYF.

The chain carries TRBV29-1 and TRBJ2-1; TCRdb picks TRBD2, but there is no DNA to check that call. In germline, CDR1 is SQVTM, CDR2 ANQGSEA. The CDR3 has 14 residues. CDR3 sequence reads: CSVRTSGTNNEQFF.

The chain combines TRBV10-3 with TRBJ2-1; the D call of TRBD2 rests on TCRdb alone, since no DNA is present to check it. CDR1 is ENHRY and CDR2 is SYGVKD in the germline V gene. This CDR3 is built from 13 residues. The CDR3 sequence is CAMTSGGYNEQFF.

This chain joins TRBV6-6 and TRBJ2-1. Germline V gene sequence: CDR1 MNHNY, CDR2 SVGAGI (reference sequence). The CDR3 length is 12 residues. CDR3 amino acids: CASSARLNEQFF.

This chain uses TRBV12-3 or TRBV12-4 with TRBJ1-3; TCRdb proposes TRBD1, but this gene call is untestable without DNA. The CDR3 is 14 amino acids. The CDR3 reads CASRRDSAGNTIYF.

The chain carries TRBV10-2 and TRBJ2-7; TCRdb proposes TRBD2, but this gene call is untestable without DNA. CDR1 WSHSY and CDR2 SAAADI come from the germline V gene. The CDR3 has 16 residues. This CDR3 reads CASRGEGRGSSYEQYF.

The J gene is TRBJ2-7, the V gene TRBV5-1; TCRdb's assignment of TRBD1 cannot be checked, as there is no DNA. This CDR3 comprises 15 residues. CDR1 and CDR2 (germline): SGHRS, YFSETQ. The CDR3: CASSSHRGVYVEQYF. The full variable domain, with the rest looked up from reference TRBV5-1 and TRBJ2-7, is KAGVTQTPRYLIKTRGQQVTLSCSPISGHRSVSWYQQTPGQGLQFLFEYFSETQRNKGNFPGRFSGRQFSNSRSEMNVSTLELGDSALYLCASSSHRGVYVEQYFGPGTRLTVT.

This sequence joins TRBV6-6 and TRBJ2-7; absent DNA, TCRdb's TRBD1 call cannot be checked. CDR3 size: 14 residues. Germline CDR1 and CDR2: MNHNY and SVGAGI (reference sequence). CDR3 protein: CASSRGAGVNEQYF.

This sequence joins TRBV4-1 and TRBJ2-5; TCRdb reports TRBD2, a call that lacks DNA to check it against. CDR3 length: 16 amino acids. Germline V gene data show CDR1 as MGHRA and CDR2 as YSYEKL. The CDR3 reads CASSQVGVGMGETQYF.